This is a list of T cell receptor beta chains from one sample in a study of response to subunit inactivated influenza vaccine. Via MiXCR, TCRdb re-called the RT-PCR reads, giving one row per CDR3 protein. Of 600,000 to 850,000 distinct CDR3 sequences listed, about 15% were seen once; the top ten hold approximately 7.6%. The sequencing used PBMCs from blood, collected approximately 15 days before vaccination. These receptors all come from a man in his fifties or sixties who received an inactivated influenza vaccine. Both conserved end residues are part of each CDR3. A D gene is named only where the DNA matches it firmly. Size is omitted from some rows. Given values are once, few, many or a class for expanded clones.

>TRBJ2-3|NA|TRBD2|TRBV27
TGTGCCAGCAGTTCTCCTGCGGGGGGGCTAGATACGCAGTATTTT
CASSSPAGGLDTQYF
>TRBJ2-4|few|NA|TRBV3-1
TGTGCCAGCAGCCAAGTTTGGAAGGGGGGAGCCAAAAACATTCAGTACTTC
CASSQVWKGGAKNIQYF
>TRBJ1-2|NA|NA|TRBV24-1
TGTGCCACCAGTGATCCGGACATTAACTATGGCTACACCTTC
CATSDPDINYGYTF
>TRBJ2-1|few|TRBD2|TRBV12-3/TRBV12-4
TGTGCCAGCAAGCCTAGCGGGCCTGGGGGGCAGTTCTTC
CASKPSGPGGQFF
>TRBJ2-3|few|TRBD2|TRBV4-3
TGCGCCAGCAGCCAAACCGGGACTAGCGGGAACACAGATACGCAGTATTTT
CASSQTGTSGNTDTQYF
>TRBJ2-3|few|TRBD2|TRBV10-3
TGTGCCATCAGTGACAGGGCCAGCGGGAGGGCCATCGATACGCAGTATTTT
CAISDRASGRAIDTQYF
>TRBJ2-3|few|TRBD2|TRBV5-1
TGCGCCAGCAGCTTGGTGGGAGGGTCAGATACGCAGTATTTT
CASSLVGGSDTQYF
>TRBJ2-1|few|TRBD1|TRBV29-1
TGCAGCGTTGCGGCAGGGGGCCCCTACAATGAGCAGTTCTTC
CSVAAGGPYNEQFF
>TRBJ2-5|few|NA|TRBV7-2
TGTGCCAGCAGCTTAAGGTCCGGGGCGCAGACCCAGTACTTC
CASSLRSGAQTQYF
>TRBJ2-7|few|NA|TRBV20-1
TGCAGTGCTAGCCACTTGTCTTACGAGCAGTACTTC
CSASHLSYEQYF
>TRBJ2-3|many|TRBD2|TRBV5-1
TGCGCCAGCAGCTCGCGGACTAGCGGGGACCTCACAGATACGCAGTATTTT
CASSSRTSGDLTDTQYF
>TRBJ2-5|NA|NA|TRBV6-6
TGTGCCAGCAGTTACACGGTTATCCAGTACTTC
CASSYTVIQYF
>TRBJ1-5|many|NA|TRBV7-9
TGTGCCAGCAGCTTGCATCCAGATCAGCCCCAGCATTTT
CASSLHPDQPQHF
>TRBJ2-7|few|TRBD2|TRBV4-3
TGCGCCAGCAGCCAAGTACTAGCGGGGAACTACGAGCAGTACTTC
CASSQVLAGNYEQYF
>TRBJ1-6|many|TRBD1|TRBV7-8
TGTGCCACAGGGGGACAGGGATATAATTCACCCCTCCACTTT
CATGGQGYNSPLHF
>TRBJ1-5|few|NA|TRBV12-3/TRBV12-4
TGTGCCAGCAGTTCGGGAAGGGAGAGGAGCCAGCCCCAGCATTTT
CASSSGRERSQPQHF
>TRBJ2-1|few|NA|TRBV11-2
TGTGCCAGCAGCTTAGATACTCTAGCCCACAATGAGCAGTTCTTC
CASSLDTLAHNEQFF
>TRBJ1-4|NA|NA|TRBV20-1
TGCAGTGCTAGATCCCTCGGGGAAAAACTGTTTTTT
CSARSLGEKLFF
>TRBJ2-2|few|TRBD1|TRBV5-6
TGTGCCAGCAGCTTGCAGGGGGTGAGCACCGGGGAGCTGTTTTTT
CASSLQGVSTGELFF
>TRBJ1-1|few|TRBD1|TRBV4-1
TGCGCCAGCAGCCAAGTCCGGACAGGGGGGAACACTGAAGCTTTCTTT
CASSQVRTGGNTEAFF
>TRBJ2-7|NA|NA|TRBV4-3
TGCGCCAGCAGCCAAGATATCAGGAACTCCTACGAGCAGTACTTC
CASSQDIRNSYEQYF
>TRBJ2-2|NA|NA|TRBV3-1
TGTGCCAGCAGCCAAAAAGGAAAGAACACCGGGGAGCTGTTTTTT
CASSQKGKNTGELFF
>TRBJ2-5|NA|NA|TRBV14
TGTGCCAGCAGCCAATTCTTGGCGAAAGAGACCCAGTACTTC
CASSQFLAKETQYF
>TRBJ1-6|many|NA|TRBV7-9
TGCGCCAGCAGCTTGGAGGGAGCTAATTCACCCCTCCACTTT
CASSLEGANSPLHF
>TRBJ2-3|NA|TRBD2|TRBV20-1
TGCAGTGCTCGTGCCGGGACTAGAGGCACAGATACGCAGTATTTT
CSARAGTRGTDTQYF
>TRBJ2-2|few|TRBD1|TRBV24-1
TGTGCCACCAGTGATTCGGGGACAGGGAGAAACACCGGGGAGCTGTTTTTT
CATSDSGTGRNTGELFF
>TRBJ1-3|NA|NA|TRBV18
TGTGCCAGCTCACCGGAACAGGTCTTACACTCTGGAAACACCATATATTTT
CASSPEQVLHSGNTIYF
>TRBJ2-2|few|TRBD1|TRBV4-3
TGCGCCAGCAGCCAAGGTGACAGGGGAGCCGGGGAGCTGTTTTTT
CASSQGDRGAGELFF
>TRBJ2-7|few|TRBD2|TRBV20-1
TGCAGTGCTCTAGCGGGAGGGCCGGGCGAGCAGTACTTC
CSALAGGPGEQYF
>TRBJ2-2|many|TRBD1|TRBV20-1
TGCAGTGCTAGTCCTTTTAGTTGGACAGGGAGTTCCGGGGAGCTGTTTTTT
CSASPFSWTGSSGELFF
>TRBJ1-3|few|NA|TRBV27
TGTGCCAGCAGTTTCCGCGGGGGAAACACCATATATTTT
CASSFRGGNTIYF
>TRBJ2-3|many|NA|TRBV6-1
TGTGCCAGCAGTGAATTTTGGGCTGGGAATGTAGATACGCAGTATTTT
CASSEFWAGNVDTQYF
>TRBJ2-3|NA|NA|TRBV27
TGTGCCAGCAGTCCCCAGACAATTAGCACAGATACGCAGTATTTT
CASSPQTISTDTQYF
>TRBJ2-1|NA|TRBD2|TRBV24-1
TGTGCCATCGGCCGAGCGGGGGGGAAGAACAATGAGCAGTTCTTC
CAIGRAGGKNNEQFF